This TCR beta chain comes out of a study of blood T cells in healthy people across ages. Findings and caveats of the study: CMV infection status of these donors was not known. Without sorted subsets, naive and antigen-experienced compartments could not be conclusively compared. Across the age range, TCR beta diversity per million T cells fell in a roughly linear way.

Donors each provided about 9.5 milliliters of peripheral blood. Note on this clonotype: Its antigen is not known. A much more abundant neighbour one base away suggests this may be a read error.

This CDR3 has 16 residues. V lost 6 bases and J lost 4; bases outside the gene matches: 17. Germline CDR1 and CDR2: SQVTM and ANQGSEA. A second PCR, run for about 6 to 12 cycles, used a sample-barcoded 5' primer plus a J-beta primer mix. TCRdb ran MiXCR on the 5' RACE reads and lists one entry per CDR3 protein. The repertoire has approximately 1.5 million distinct CDR3 sequences, around 36% of them found once; the top ten carry about 11%. Sequences were obtained from blood. This chain links TRBV29-1 with TRBJ2-5; 7 positions agree with TRBD1. The clonotype originates from a woman between 25 and 40 years old in good health. CDR3 coding DNA: TGCAGCGTCGAGCCGGCGACAGGGCTTCGGGGAGAGACCCAGTACTTC. Protein sequence: CSVEPATGLRGETQYF.